Below, 13 T cell receptor beta chains from the same sample are listed, as sequenced in a study of shared clonotypes between healthy human individuals. TCRdb's table, derived via immunoSEQ multiplex PCR, lists solely in-frame clones and lacks some. The profile shows about 230,000 clones, about 65% of them singletons. Specimen: memory CD4+ T cells sorted from blood. Documented subset: CD45RA-negative fraction. The receptors were gathered from a man aged 30 to 39 in good health.

This clone showed up many times. The chain carries TRBV5-1 and TRBJ1-1; no reliable D call. Trimming stripped 5 bases from V and 3 bases from J, with 17 bases between. Germline V lookup: CDR1 SGHRS, CDR2 YFSETQ. The CDR3 contains 15 residues. CDR3 residues: CASRDRRGDYTEAFF. CDR3 DNA: TGCGCCAGCAGGGATCGGCGCGGCGACTACACTGAAGCTTTCTTT. Full variable domain (remainder filled in from reference TRBV5-1 and TRBJ1-1): KAGVTQTPRYLIKTRGQQVTLSCSPISGHRSVSWYQQTPGQGLQFLFEYFSETQRNKGNFPGRFSGRQFSNSRSEMNVSTLELGDSALYLCASRDRRGDYTEAFFGQGTRLTVV.

The CDR3 sequence is CSAPLMDHNEQFF. The CDR3 coding sequence is TGCAGCGCCCCGTTGATGGATCACAATGAGCAGTTCTTC. V and J are TRBV29-1 and TRBJ2-1; no clear D. The germline V and J ends were trimmed by 7 bases and 5 bases, with 15 bases remaining between them. Germline V gene data show CDR1 as SQVTM and CDR2 as ANQGSEA. This CDR3 is 13 amino acids long.

The chain joins TRBV5-1 to TRBJ1-1; D not resolved. Trimming left V 4 bases short and J 0 bases short, with 22 bases between. The CDR3 is 18 amino acids. CDR1 is SGHRS and CDR2 is YFSETQ in the germline V gene. CDR3: CASSALSMGRPMNTEAFF. The CDR3, as DNA: TGCGCCAGCAGCGCGCTTTCAATGGGCAGGCCCATGAACACTGAAGCTTTCTTT.

This chain links TRBV28 with TRBJ2-7; maybe TRBD2 (5 bases). This CDR3 region has 13 residues. CDR1 is MDHEN, CDR2 SYDVKM, per germline. V lost 5 bases and J lost 4, with 12 bases in between. CDR3 DNA: TGTGCCAGCAGTACCAGCGGAACGTACGAGCAGTACTTC. This translates into CASSTSGTYEQYF.

This clone has a single count. The chain uses TRBV11-3 and TRBJ2-5, with 7 bases identical to TRBD1. This CDR3 is built from 15 residues. CDR1 is SGHNT and CDR2 is YENEEA in the germline V gene. The V segment lost 3 bases and the J segment 2 bases; nucleotides outside the gene matches: 6. Here the CDR3 DNA reads TGTGCCAGCAGCTTGGGACAGCAATTTCAAGAGACCCAGTACTTC. It is translated as CASSLGQQFQETQYF. The full variable domain, its missing parts supplied by reference TRBV11-3 and TRBJ2-5, is EAGVVQSPRYKIIEKKQPVAFWCNPISGHNTLYWYLQNLGQGPELLIRYENEEAVDDSQLPKDRFSAERLKGVDSTLKIQPAELGDSAVYLCASSLGQQFQETQYFGPGTRLLVL.

This chain connects TRBV4-3 to TRBJ2-6; D may be TRBD1 (6 bases). Germline V gene data show CDR1 as LGHNA and CDR2 as YSLEER. This CDR3 is built from 15 residues. V was clipped by 4 bases and J by 4 bases, with 11 bases between them. CDR3 residues: CASSLGGSGANVLTF. CDR3 sequence (DNA): TGCGCCAGCAGCCTAGGGGGATCGGGGGCCAACGTCCTGACTTTC.

The CDR3 loop reads CASSLTVMNTEAFF. The CDR3, as DNA: TGTGCCAGCAGCCTGACAGTGATGAACACTGAAGCTTTCTTT. This sequence joins TRBV5-5 and TRBJ1-1; the D gene is possibly TRBD1 (5 bases). This CDR3 spans 14 amino acids. Germline V gene sequence: CDR1 SGHKS, CDR2 YYEKEE (reference sequence). V was trimmed by 4 bases and J by 0 bases, leaving 10 bases between them.

This clone was recorded many times. CDR3 nucleotide sequence: TGTGCCAGTCGATGGCGCGGATCCTACGAGCAGTACTTC. It encodes CASRWRGSYEQYF. This sequence joins TRBV19 and TRBJ2-7; D ambiguous. CDR3 length equals 13 residues. CDR1 and CDR2 from the germline V gene are LNHDA and SQIVND (reference sequence). V lost 8 bases and J lost 1, with 12 bases in between.

The V call is TRBV5-5, the J call TRBJ1-2; no firm D call. Germline loops: CDR1 SGHKS, CDR2 YYEKEE (reference sequence). This CDR3 comprises 20 residues. V lost 0 bases to trimming and J lost 3 bases, with 27 bases between them. This CDR3 reads CASSLEDPALYELRHYGYTF. In DNA, the CDR3 is TGTGCCAGCAGCTTGGAGGATCCGGCCCTATACGAACTCAGACACTATGGCTACACCTTC.

The count of this clone is one. The J gene is TRBJ2-7, the V gene TRBV27, with TRBD2 matching 7 bases. Losses at the gene ends were 4 bases for V and 3 bases for J; bases not matched to a gene: 9. Germline assignment: CDR1 MNHEY and CDR2 SMNVEV (reference sequence). This CDR3 has 15 residues. In DNA form, the CDR3 reads TGTGCCAGCAGTTACCAAGCGGGGACCGGCTACGAGCAGTACTTC. Its translation: CASSYQAGTGYEQYF.

This clone was recorded only once. Given a far larger clone just one base away, this is likely a sequencing read error. The J gene is TRBJ2-2, the V gene TRBV5-1, with 10 bases matching TRBD1. Germline V gene data show CDR1 as SGHRS and CDR2 as YFSETQ. Trimming took 4 bases from V and 7 from J; bases not matched to a gene: 13. The CDR3 contains 17 residues. CDR3 protein: CASSPISRQGAGGELFF. The DNA for the CDR3 is TGCGCCAGCAGCCCAATATCCCGACAGGGGGCCGGCGGGGAGCTGTTTTTT. Full variable domain (outside the CDR3, taken from reference TRBV5-1 and TRBJ2-2): KAGVTQTPRYLIKTRGQQVTLSCSPISGHRSVSWYQQTPGQGLQFLFEYFSETQRNKGNFPGRFSGRQFSNSRSEMNVSTLELGDSALYLCASSPISRQGAGGELFFGEGSRLTVL.

The chain uses TRBV15 and TRBJ2-1, with 7 bases matching TRBD2. Germline-derived CDR1 and CDR2 are LNHNV and YYDKDF (reference sequence). Trimming took 5 bases from V and 10 from J; bases not matched to a gene: 17. This CDR3 spans 16 amino acids. The CDR3 region is CATSGWAGVVGWEQFF. CDR3 in DNA: TGTGCCACCAGCGGCTGGGCGGGAGTAGTTGGTTGGGAGCAGTTCTTC.

The chain links TRBV18 to TRBJ1-3; D uncertain. V was pared by 2 bases and J by 0 bases, with 11 bases between. This CDR3 is built from 16 residues. CDR1 is KGHSH, CDR2 LQKENI, per germline. The CDR3 DNA sequence: TGTGCCAGCTCACCAACGGACGGGAACTCTGGAAACACCATATATTTT. It yields the protein CASSPTDGNSGNTIYF.